Shown below are 21 T cell receptor beta chains from a single sample sequenced in a study of T cell responses to AZD1222 COVID-19 vaccine. TCRdb's table, derived via immunoSEQ multiplex PCR, lists solely in-frame clones and lacks some. The sample records 150,000 to 200,000 clones, over 75% being singletons. The source was peripheral blood, collected on day 0 of AZD1222 vaccination. Every receptor here comes from an adult in good health.

The sample holds a few counts of this clone. The V and J genes are TRBV6-5 and TRBJ1-1, with TRBD1 matching 7 bases. The trim removed 5 bases at V and 1 base at J, leaving 4 bases unmatched. Germline CDR1 is MNHEY and CDR2 is SVGAGI. This CDR3 is built from 14 residues. The CDR3 spells CASSLTGQNTEAFF. The CDR3 DNA is TGTGCCAGCAGTCTGACAGGGCAGAACACTGAAGCTTTCTTT.

A remark on this clone: Other DNA variants within this sample encode the same CDR3. This chain connects TRBV3-1 (or the pseudogene TRBV3-2) to TRBJ2-7; tentatively, D is TRBD1 (5 bases). CDR3 size: 12 residues. Trimming stripped 0 bases from V and 7 bases from J, with 7 bases between. The germline gives CDR1 LGHDT, CDR2 YNNKEL (reference sequence). This chain's CDR3 is CASSQDKGEQYF. DNA for the CDR3: TGTGCCAGCAGCCAAGATAAGGGGGAGCAGTACTTC.

V gene TRBV11-2 combines with J gene TRBJ2-1; maybe TRBD2 (6 bases). The CDR3 is 15 residues long. V lost 6 bases to trimming and J lost 2 bases, with 14 bases between them. Germline CDR1 reads SGHAT; CDR2 reads FQNNGV. DNA of the CDR3: TGTGCCAGCAGGGCCCCCGGGGGAACCTACAATGAGCAGTTCTTC. Translating gives CASRAPGGTYNEQFF.

In this sample, this clone turned up once. V and J are TRBV4-3 and TRBJ1-1; D is perhaps TRBD1 (6 bases). V dropped 1 base and J dropped 5 bases, with 11 bases sitting between them. The CDR3 has 14 amino acids. Germline-derived CDR1 and CDR2 are LGHNA and YSLEER. CDR3: CASSQGTVGTEAFF. The CDR3 nucleotides are TGCGCCAGCAGCCAAGGGACAGTAGGAACTGAAGCTTTCTTT.

V usage is TRBV15 and J usage is TRBJ2-2, with D tentatively TRBD2 (5 bases). CDR1 LNHNV and CDR2 YYDKDF come from the germline V gene (reference sequence). Trimming took off 8 bases at V and 3 bases at J, with 19 bases between the two ends. This CDR3 spans 16 amino acids. CDR3 nucleotide sequence: TGTGCCACCGGAACGAGGGTTAGGTCCGACACCGGGGAGCTGTTTTTT. This gives the protein CATGTRVRSDTGELFF. The variable domain in full, completed from reference TRBV15 and TRBJ2-2, reads DAMVIQNPRYQVTQFGKPVTLSCSQTLNHNVMYWYQQKSSQAPKLLFHYYDKDFNNEADTPDNFQSRRPNTSFCFLDIRSPGLGDTAMYLCATGTRVRSDTGELFFGEGSRLTVL.

The chain combines TRBV9 with TRBJ1-2; D might be TRBD1 (5 bases). V was cut by 3 bases and J by 4 bases, with 16 bases left in between. The CDR3 covers 15 residues. Per the germline V gene, CDR1 is SGDLS and CDR2 is YYNGEE. As DNA, the CDR3 is TGTGCCAGCAGCGAATCTTCCGGGACGGCCTATGGCTACACCTTC. Translation gives CASSESSGTAYGYTF.

This clone has only one observation. J is TRBJ1-4 and V is TRBV7-2; no clear D. Trimming left V 7 bases short and J 4 bases short, with 13 bases between. Germline V CDR1 and CDR2: SGHTA, FQGNSA. The CDR3 has 14 amino acids. CDR3 protein: CASTPGGNNEKLFF. The DNA of the CDR3 is TGTGCCAGCACCCCGGGAGGAAATAATGAAAAACTGTTTTTT.

The V call is TRBV9, the J call TRBJ2-1; tentatively, D is TRBD2 (5 bases). This CDR3 is built from 15 residues. V lost 4 bases and J lost 6, with 17 bases in between. Germline loops: CDR1 SGDLS, CDR2 YYNGEE. The CDR3 coding sequence is TGTGCCAGCAGCCTCACCGCCGGGGTGGTCAATGAGCAGTTCTTC. This codes for CASSLTAGVVNEQFF.

The chain links TRBV7-8 to TRBJ2-7; D is ambiguous. Trimming pared 1 base from V and 2 bases from J, leaving 12 bases between. The CDR3 contains 15 residues. CDR1 is SGHVS and CDR2 is FQNEAQ in the germline V gene. In DNA form, the CDR3 reads TGTGCCAGCAGCTTAGTACGATCTGGCACCTACGAGCAGTACTTC. Translation: CASSLVRSGTYEQYF.

The genes are TRBV4-1 and TRBJ2-7; D may be TRBD1 (5 bases). Per germline, CDR1 MGHRA and CDR2 YSYEKL. The CDR3 is made up of 12 amino acids. The V end was cut by 4 bases, the J end by 5 bases, with 9 bases between. As DNA, the CDR3 is TGCGCCAGCAGCCCTGGGGCGGACGAGCAGTACTTC. Its protein is CASSPGADEQYF.

This sequence joins TRBV14 and TRBJ2-7, with 7 bases lining up with TRBD1. The V segment lost 3 bases and the J segment 0 bases; nucleotides outside the gene matches: 5. Germline CDR1 is SGHDN and CDR2 is FVKESK. This CDR3 spans 15 amino acids. CDR3: CASSHLGQASYEQYF. The CDR3 nucleotides are TGTGCCAGCAGCCACCTAGGACAGGCCTCCTACGAGCAGTACTTC. The full variable domain, completed using reference TRBV14 and TRBJ2-7, is EAGVTQFPSHSVIEKGQTVTLRCDPISGHDNLYWYRRVMGKEIKFLLHFVKESKQDESGMPNNRFLAERTGGTYSTLKVQPAELEDSGVYFCASSHLGQASYEQYFGPGTRLTVT.

The J gene is TRBJ2-7, the V gene TRBV5-1; TRBD2 agrees at 7 bases. Germline CDR1 and CDR2: SGHRS and YFSETQ. The CDR3 has 13 residues. Losses at the gene ends were 0 bases for V and 5 bases for J; bases not matched to a gene: 2. CDR3 nucleotides: TGCGCCAGCAGCTTGGCTGGGAGGGACGAGCAGTACTTC. This encodes CASSLAGRDEQYF.

J is TRBJ2-7 and V is TRBV11-3, with 7 bases aligning to TRBD2. The J segment lost 3 bases and the V segment lost 3 bases, leaving 2 bases of the junction unmatched. The CDR3 consists of 13 residues. Germline CDR1 is SGHNT and CDR2 is YENEEA. Written as DNA, the CDR3 is TGTGCCAGCAGCTTGACGGGGGGCTACGAGCAGTACTTC. Encoded protein: CASSLTGGYEQYF.

The V and J genes are TRBV3-1 (or the pseudogene TRBV3-2) and TRBJ1-3; 10 positions match TRBD1. The CDR3 contains 16 residues. Germline V gene sequence: CDR1 LGHDT, CDR2 YNNKEL (reference sequence). The ends lost 4 bases at V and 2 bases at J; junction bases unmatched: 5. Written as DNA, the CDR3 is TGTGCCAGCAGCCTCCGGACAGGGGGTGCTGGAAACACCATATATTTT. This codes for CASSLRTGGAGNTIYF.

The chain combines TRBV5-1 with TRBJ2-3; D possibly corresponds to TRBD1 (5 bases). CDR3 length equals 16 residues. Per the germline V gene, CDR1 is SGHRS and CDR2 is YFSETQ. Between the trimmed V and J ends, which lost 2 bases and 0 bases, there was a span of 13 bases. CDR3 bases: TGCGCCAGCAGCTTCCCCTACAGGCTCAGCACAGATACGCAGTATTTT. This codes for CASSFPYRLSTDTQYF.

The rearrangement links TRBV6-2 or TRBV6-3 to TRBJ1-4; TRBD1 agrees at 10 bases. CDR3 size: 16 residues. After removal of 5 bases from V and 7 bases from J, the junction contained 10 bases not matched to a gene. Per the germline V gene, CDR1 is MNHEY and CDR2 is SVGEGT. The CDR3 DNA reads TGTGCCAGCAGTCCCGCCGGGACAGGGGTCCGTGAAAAACTGTTTTTT. Protein sequence: CASSPAGTGVREKLFF.

The chain recombines TRBV15 with TRBJ2-5; D might be TRBD2 (5 bases). Germline-derived CDR1 and CDR2 are LNHNV and YYDKDF (reference sequence). The V and J ends lost 0 bases and 1 base respectively, with 9 bases between them. The CDR3 length is 15 residues. The CDR3 bases are TGTGCCACCAGCAGAGATCCGGGGTCCCAAGAGACCCAGTACTTC. This encodes CATSRDPGSQETQYF. Full variable domain (missing parts from reference TRBV15 and TRBJ2-5): DAMVIQNPRYQVTQFGKPVTLSCSQTLNHNVMYWYQQKSSQAPKLLFHYYDKDFNNEADTPDNFQSRRPNTSFCFLDIRSPGLGDTAMYLCATSRDPGSQETQYFGPGTRLLVL.

The V gene is TRBV11-2, the J gene TRBJ1-5; 8 bases fit TRBD1. The CDR3 contains 14 residues. V lost 5 bases, J lost 5 bases, and 5 bases stayed unmatched. Germline CDR1 SGHAT, CDR2 FQNNGV. DNA for the CDR3: TGTGCCAGCAGCCTAAACAGGGGGGATCAGCCCCAGCATTTT. It encodes CASSLNRGDQPQHF.

The DNA for the CDR3 is TGCGCCAGCAGACGTGGACAGAACCAAGAGACCCAGTACTTC. It encodes CASRRGQNQETQYF. This chain links TRBV5-1 with TRBJ2-5, with a weak D call TRBD1 (6 bases). V was clipped by 5 bases and J by 0 bases, with 11 bases between them. The CDR3 is 14 amino acids. Germline CDR1 and CDR2: SGHRS and YFSETQ. The complete variable domain, with remaining parts taken from reference TRBV5-1 and TRBJ2-5, reads KAGVTQTPRYLIKTRGQQVTLSCSPISGHRSVSWYQQTPGQGLQFLFEYFSETQRNKGNFPGRFSGRQFSNSRSEMNVSTLELGDSALYLCASRRGQNQETQYFGPGTRLLVL.

This clone was counted once. The V gene is TRBV9, the J gene TRBJ2-1, with a weak D call TRBD1 (6 bases). Germline-derived CDR1 and CDR2 are SGDLS and YYNGEE. Between the trimmed V and J ends, which lost 4 bases and 4 bases, there was a span of 15 bases. This CDR3 region has 15 residues. CDR3 sequence (DNA): TGTGCCAGCAGCCCCCGGGGACAACAGTACAATGAGCAGTTCTTC. This translates into CASSPRGQQYNEQFF.

This chain connects TRBV7-6 to TRBJ2-5; possibly TRBD1 for D (6 bases). The V gene lost 5 bases and the J gene lost 5 bases, with 21 bases spanning the gap. The CDR3 runs to 16 residues. Germline CDR1 is SGHVS and CDR2 is FNYEAQ. The CDR3 sequence is CASSPAGQPSGETQYF. The CDR3 DNA reads as TGTGCCAGCAGCCCAGCCGGACAGCCGTCAGGGGAGACCCAGTACTTC.